The 7 T cell receptor beta chains reported below all come from one sample, sequenced in a study of blood T cell repertoires in COVID-19. Method: immunoSEQ multiplex PCR; TCRdb's copy keeps in-frame clones and lacks some. This table has fewer than 150,000 clones, about 75% appearing once. Source material: peripheral blood. Every receptor here comes from a man of 80 years or more with acute or convalescent COVID-19.

This rearrangement joins TRBV7-9 to TRBJ1-4; maybe TRBD1 (5 bases). Trimming cost V 5 bases and J 9 bases, with 19 bases left between them. The CDR3 is 15 residues long. From germline, CDR1 is SEHNR and CDR2 FQNEAQ (reference sequence). As DNA, the CDR3 is TGTGCCAGCAGCGCCAGCCGGGACTCCCCCCAAAAACTGTTTTTT. Translation gives CASSASRDSPQKLFF.

This sequence joins TRBV2 and TRBJ2-3, with 10 bases aligning to TRBD2. The germline gives CDR1 SNHLY, CDR2 FYNNEI. The CDR3 covers 14 residues. Germline trimming cut 10 bases from V and 1 base from J; bases unmatched to any gene: 5. CDR3 in DNA: TGTGCCATGAATCTAGCGGGGGGCACAGATACGCAGTATTTT. It yields the protein CAMNLAGGTDTQYF.

The chain is built from TRBV9 and TRBJ2-3; no firm D call. CDR1 and CDR2 from the germline V gene are SGDLS and YYNGEE. V was pared by 0 bases and J by 5 bases, with 7 bases between. The CDR3 has 13 amino acids. The CDR3 nucleotides are TGTGCCAGCAGCGTAGAATTCAAAGATACGCAGTATTTT. This gives the protein CASSVEFKDTQYF.

The rearrangement uses TRBV5-1 and TRBJ2-7; 9 bases fit TRBD1. The trim removed 3 bases at V and 3 bases at J, leaving 7 bases unmatched. The CDR3 spans 15 residues. Germline values: CDR1 SGHRS, CDR2 YFSETQ. This CDR3 is CASSSPGQGLYEQYF. The CDR3 region has the DNA TGCGCCAGCAGCTCCCCGGGACAGGGCCTCTACGAGCAGTACTTC.

This rearrangement joins TRBV5-1 to TRBJ2-7, with TRBD1 matching over 7 bases. The CDR3 consists of 15 residues. V was pared by 0 bases and J by 5 bases, with 8 bases of the junction left unmatched. The V gene's germline CDR1 is SGHRS and CDR2 YFSETQ. The CDR3 sequence is CASSLEAGGTDEQYF. Written as DNA, the CDR3 is TGCGCCAGCAGCTTGGAGGCAGGGGGAACCGACGAGCAGTACTTC.

The sample holds many counts of this clone. The J gene is TRBJ1-2, the V gene TRBV18, with D possibly TRBD1 on 6 matching bases. This CDR3 comprises 18 residues. CDR1 is KGHSH, CDR2 LQKENI, per germline. Trimming took off 0 bases at V and 4 bases at J, with 21 bases between the two ends. The DNA for the CDR3 is TGTGCCAGCTCACCACCGGGTGCCAGGGGAGAAAACGTCTATGGCTACACCTTC. Protein sequence: CASSPPGARGENVYGYTF.

This clone was recorded once. The V and J genes are TRBV14 and TRBJ2-7, with 11 bases aligning to TRBD2. The V and J ends lost 5 bases and 0 bases, in that order; junction bases with no gene match: 3. CDR3 size: 15 residues. CDR1 and CDR2 from the germline V gene are SGHDN and FVKESK. CDR3 DNA sequence: TGTGCCAGCAGCTCTAGCGGGGGGCTCTCCTACGAGCAGTACTTC. This translates into CASSSSGGLSYEQYF.